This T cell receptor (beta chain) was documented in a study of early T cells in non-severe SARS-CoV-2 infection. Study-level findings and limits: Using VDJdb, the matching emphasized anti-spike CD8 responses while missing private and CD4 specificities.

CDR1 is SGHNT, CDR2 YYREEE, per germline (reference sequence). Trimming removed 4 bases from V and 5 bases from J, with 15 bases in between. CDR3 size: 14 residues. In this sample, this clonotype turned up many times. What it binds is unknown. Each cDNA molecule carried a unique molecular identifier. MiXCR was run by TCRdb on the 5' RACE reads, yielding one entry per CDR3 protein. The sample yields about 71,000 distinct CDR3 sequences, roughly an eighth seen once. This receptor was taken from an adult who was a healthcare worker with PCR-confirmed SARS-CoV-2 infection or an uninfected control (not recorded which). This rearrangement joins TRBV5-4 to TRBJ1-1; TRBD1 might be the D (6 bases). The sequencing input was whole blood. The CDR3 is CASSLQGVRTEAFF. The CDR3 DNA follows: TGTGCCAGCAGCCTACAGGGAGTAAGGACTGAAGCTTTCTTT. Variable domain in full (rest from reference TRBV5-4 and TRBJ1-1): ETGVTQSPTHLIKTRGQQVTLRCSSQSGHNTVSWYQQALGQGPQFIFQYYREEENGRGNFPPRFSGLQFPNYSSELNVNALELDDSALYLCASSLQGVRTEAFFGQGTRLTVV.